The clone carrying this T cell receptor (beta chain) was seen once. An immunoSEQ assay, version v3.0, was performed at survey level. The method was immunoSEQ multiplex PCR; TCRdb's version includes in-frame clones alone and lacks a portion of them. The table lists over 15,000 clones, roughly 79% of them singletons, with 9.5% to 14% in the top ten. The sample originates from a study of long-term antiretroviral therapy in people with HIV. J gave up 5 bases and V 2 bases, and 1 base lay outside the gene matches. The CDR3 is 13 amino acids. The germline V gene encodes CDR1 MNHNY and CDR2 SVGAGI (reference sequence).

The source material was unsorted PBMCs, sampled 2.3 years after starting antiretroviral therapy. The V gene is TRBV6-6, the J gene TRBJ1-1, with 8 bases fitting TRBD1. The receptor's source is a middle-aged woman with HIV. The CDR3 sequence is CASSYNRGTEAFF. In DNA form, the CDR3 reads TGTGCCAGCAGTTACAACAGGGGGACTGAAGCTTTCTTT.